This TCR beta chain was retrieved from a study of blood T cells in healthy people across ages. Study in general: About one barcoded beta molecule per two T cells came from capture by template switching.

Per-sample yields of isolated PBMCs were at least 6 million. This clonotype has at least ten counts. Antigen unknown. Study-wide results and limits: No conclusive comparison of naive versus antigen-experienced cells was possible with unsorted PBMCs.

Together with a sample-barcoded 5' primer, a J-beta primer mix was included in a second PCR lasting roughly 6 to 12 cycles. Every sample gave at least 2.5 million paired-end reads containing CDR3. Via MiXCR, TCRdb re-called the 5' RACE reads, giving one row per CDR3 protein. This table holds hundreds of thousands of distinct CDR3 sequences, around 26% found once. This sequence originates from a woman aged 80 or older in good health. Sequenced sample: blood.

The CDR3 DNA sequence: TGCGCCAGCAGCCAAGATTTTGAGACGGCCCCCTACGAGCAGTACTTC. Translating gives CASSQDFETAPYEQYF. The chain uses TRBV4-3 and TRBJ2-7, with no clear D. There are 16 residues in the CDR3. Trimming took 0 bases from V and 2 from J, leaving 14 bases between them. Germline CDR1 reads LGHNA; CDR2 reads YSLEER.